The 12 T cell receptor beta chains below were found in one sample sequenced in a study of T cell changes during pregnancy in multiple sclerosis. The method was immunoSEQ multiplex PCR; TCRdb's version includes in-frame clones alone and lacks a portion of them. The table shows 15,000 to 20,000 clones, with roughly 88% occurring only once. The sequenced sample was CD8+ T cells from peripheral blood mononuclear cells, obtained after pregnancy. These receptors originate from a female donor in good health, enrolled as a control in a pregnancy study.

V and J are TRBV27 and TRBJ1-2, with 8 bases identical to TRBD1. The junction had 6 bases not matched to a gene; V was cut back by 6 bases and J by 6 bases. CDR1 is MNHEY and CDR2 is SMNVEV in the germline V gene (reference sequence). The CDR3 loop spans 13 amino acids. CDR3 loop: CASRDRGNDGYTF. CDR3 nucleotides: TGTGCCAGCAGAGACAGGGGAAACGATGGCTACACCTTC.

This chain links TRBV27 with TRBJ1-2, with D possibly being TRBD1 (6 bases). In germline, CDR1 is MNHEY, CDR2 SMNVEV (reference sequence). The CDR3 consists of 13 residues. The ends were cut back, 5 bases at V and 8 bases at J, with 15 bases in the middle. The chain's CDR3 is CASSAQGIKGYTF. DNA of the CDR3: TGTGCCAGCAGTGCACAGGGAATTAAAGGCTACACCTTC.

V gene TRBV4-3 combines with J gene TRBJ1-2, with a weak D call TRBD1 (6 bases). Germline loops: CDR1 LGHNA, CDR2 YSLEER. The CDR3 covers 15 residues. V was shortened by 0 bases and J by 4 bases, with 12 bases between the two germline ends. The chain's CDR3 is CASSQDLGAAYGYTF. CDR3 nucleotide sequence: TGCGCCAGCAGCCAAGACCTGGGGGCGGCCTATGGCTACACCTTC.

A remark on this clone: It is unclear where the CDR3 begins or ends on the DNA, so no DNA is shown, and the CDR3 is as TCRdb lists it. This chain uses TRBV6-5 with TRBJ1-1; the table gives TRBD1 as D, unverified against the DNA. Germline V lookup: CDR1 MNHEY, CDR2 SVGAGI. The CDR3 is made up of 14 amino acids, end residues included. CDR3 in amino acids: CASSYDTEAFFAFF.

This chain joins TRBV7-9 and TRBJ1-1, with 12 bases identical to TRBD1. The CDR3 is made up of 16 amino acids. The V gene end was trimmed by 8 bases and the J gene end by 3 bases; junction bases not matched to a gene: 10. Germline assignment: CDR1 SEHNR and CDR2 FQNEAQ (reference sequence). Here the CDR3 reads CASVRDRGPTDTEAFF. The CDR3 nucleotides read TGTGCCAGCGTTAGGGACAGGGGGCCAACGGACACTGAAGCTTTCTTT.

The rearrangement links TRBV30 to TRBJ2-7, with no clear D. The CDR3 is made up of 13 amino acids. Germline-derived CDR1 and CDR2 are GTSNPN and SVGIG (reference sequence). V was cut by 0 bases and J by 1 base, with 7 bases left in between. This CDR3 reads CAWSVSKSYEQYF. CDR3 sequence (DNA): TGTGCCTGGAGTGTAAGCAAATCCTACGAGCAGTACTTC. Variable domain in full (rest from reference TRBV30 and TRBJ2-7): SQTIHQWPATLVQPVGSPLSLECTVEGTSNPNLYWYRQAAGRGLQLLFYSVGIGQISSEVPQNLSASRPQDRQFILSSKKLLLSDSGFYLCAWSVSKSYEQYFGPGTRLTVT.

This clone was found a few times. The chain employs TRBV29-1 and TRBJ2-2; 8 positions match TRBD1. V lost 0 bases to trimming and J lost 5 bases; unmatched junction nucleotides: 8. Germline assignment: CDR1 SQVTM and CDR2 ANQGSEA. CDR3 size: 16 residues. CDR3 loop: CSVEDLETGVTGELFF. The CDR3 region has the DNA TGCAGCGTTGAAGATTTAGAGACAGGGGTAACCGGGGAGCTGTTTTTT.

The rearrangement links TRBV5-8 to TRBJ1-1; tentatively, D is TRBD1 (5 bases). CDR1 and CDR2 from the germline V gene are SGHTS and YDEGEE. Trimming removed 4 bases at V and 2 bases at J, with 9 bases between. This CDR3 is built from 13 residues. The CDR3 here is CASSLGPNTEAFF. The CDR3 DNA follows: TGTGCCAGCAGCCTGGGGCCTAACACTGAAGCTTTCTTT.

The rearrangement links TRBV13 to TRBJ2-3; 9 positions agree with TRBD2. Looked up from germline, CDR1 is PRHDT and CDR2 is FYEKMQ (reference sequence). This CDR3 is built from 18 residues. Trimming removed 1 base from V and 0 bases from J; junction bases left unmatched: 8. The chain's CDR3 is CASSLEGSGGSSTDTQYF. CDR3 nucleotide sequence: TGTGCCAGCAGCTTAGAGGGTAGCGGGGGCAGTAGCACAGATACGCAGTATTTT.

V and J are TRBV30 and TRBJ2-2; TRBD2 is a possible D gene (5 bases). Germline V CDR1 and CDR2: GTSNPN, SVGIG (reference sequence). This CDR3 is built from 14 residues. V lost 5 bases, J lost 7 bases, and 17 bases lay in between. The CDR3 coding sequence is TGTGCCTGGGGTACCGGGGTCTTAGGCGGGGAGCTGTTTTTT. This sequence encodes CAWGTGVLGGELFF.

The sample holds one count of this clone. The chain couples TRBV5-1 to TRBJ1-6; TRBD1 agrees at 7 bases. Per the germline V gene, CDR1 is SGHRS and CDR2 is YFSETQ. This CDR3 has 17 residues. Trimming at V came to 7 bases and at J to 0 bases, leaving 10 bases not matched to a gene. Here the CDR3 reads CASRRGLPSSYNSPLHF. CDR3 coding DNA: TGCGCCAGCCGCAGGGGGTTACCGAGCTCCTATAATTCACCCCTCCACTTT.

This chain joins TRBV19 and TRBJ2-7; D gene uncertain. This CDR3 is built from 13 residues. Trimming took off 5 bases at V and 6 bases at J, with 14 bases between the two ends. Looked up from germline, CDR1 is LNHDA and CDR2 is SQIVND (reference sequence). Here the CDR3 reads CASSFTDNPEQYF. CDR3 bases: TGTGCCAGTAGTTTCACAGACAACCCCGAGCAGTACTTC.